This T cell receptor (beta chain) is from a study of blood T cell repertoires in COVID-19. Turning to the study itself: The samples span acute and convalescent COVID-19 from the United States, Italy and Spain. The cDNA or gDNA used as material had been derived from T cells, B-cell-depleted T cells, or PBMCs.

This CDR3 spans 17 amino acids. J gave up 4 bases and V 0 bases, and 7 bases lay outside the gene matches. Per the germline V gene, CDR1 is SGDLS and CDR2 is YYNGEE. Per the original methods: Amplification of reference gene primers was used by the study to estimate nucleated cell counts. The assay was immunoSEQ multiplex PCR, and TCRdb's table has in-frame clones only and misses some. Clone size and the V and J calls come from that table; the DNA yielded D and trimming. Among 150,000 to 200,000 clones, roughly 79% were seen once, and the ten largest hold 17%. This clone has more than one count but fewer than ten.

The chain combines TRBV9 with TRBJ2-7; 13 bases line up with TRBD2. Sequencing input: peripheral blood. The receptor was isolated from a man aged 60 to 69 with active or convalescent COVID-19. CDR3 coding DNA: TGTGCCAGCAGCGTAGAAGAAGGGACTAGCGGGATTTACGAGCAGTACTTC. Its protein product is CASSVEEGTSGIYEQYF.